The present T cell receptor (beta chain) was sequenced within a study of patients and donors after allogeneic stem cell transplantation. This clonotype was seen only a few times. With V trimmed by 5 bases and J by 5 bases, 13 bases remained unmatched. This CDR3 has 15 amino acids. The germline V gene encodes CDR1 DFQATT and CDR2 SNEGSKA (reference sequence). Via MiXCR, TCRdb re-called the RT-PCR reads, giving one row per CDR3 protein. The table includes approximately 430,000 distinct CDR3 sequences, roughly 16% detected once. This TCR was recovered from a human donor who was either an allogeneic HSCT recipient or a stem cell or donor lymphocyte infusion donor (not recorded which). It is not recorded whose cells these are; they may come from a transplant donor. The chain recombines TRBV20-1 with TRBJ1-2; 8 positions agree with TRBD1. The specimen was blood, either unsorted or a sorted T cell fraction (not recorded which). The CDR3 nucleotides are TGCAGTGCTTTTCGGGAAATGGACAGGGAATATGGCTACACCTTC. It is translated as CSAFREMDREYGYTF.